The 8 T cell receptor beta chains in this list originate from one sample, sequenced in a study of blood T cell repertoires in COVID-19. Clones were sequenced by immunoSEQ multiplex PCR, and TCRdb holds only the in-frame ones, with some missing. This table holds tens of thousands of clones, approximately 86% found once. Material: peripheral blood. These receptors all come from a man aged 70 or older with acute or convalescent COVID-19.

Comment on this clone: The germline gene is not matched at one end of the junction; a read error may be the cause. The CDR3 sequence is CTSSPRTTEVQPQHF. CDR3 sequence (DNA): TGTACCAGCTCACCGAGAACCACCGAGGTTCAGCCCCAGCATTTT. This sequence joins TRBV18 and TRBJ1-5, with D hard to call. This CDR3 spans 15 amino acids. Germline-derived CDR1 and CDR2 are KGHSH and LQKENI.

For the CDR3, the DNA is TGTGCCAGCAGCTTAGTACAGGGGCGAACTGAAGCTTTCTTT. It encodes CASSLVQGRTEAFF. The V gene is TRBV11-2, the J gene TRBJ1-1; TRBD1 matches at 7 bases. The CDR3 contains 14 residues. J was trimmed by 5 bases and V by 1 base; bases with no gene match: 4. The germline CDR1 and CDR2 sequences are SGHAT and FQNNGV.

J is TRBJ1-6 and V is TRBV11-2, with 7 bases lining up with TRBD1. Losses at the gene ends were 1 base for V and 8 bases for J; bases not matched to a gene: 8. CDR1 is SGHAT and CDR2 is FQNNGV in the germline V gene. This CDR3 comprises 16 residues. CDR3 loop: CASSLGVGQPYSPLHF. For the CDR3, the DNA is TGTGCCAGCAGCTTAGGGGTGGGACAGCCTTATTCACCCCTCCACTTT.

This chain connects TRBV19 to TRBJ2-5; 7 bases line up with TRBD1. The CDR3 contains 12 residues. V was clipped by 10 bases and J by 4 bases; unmatched bases: 6. Germline V lookup: CDR1 LNHDA, CDR2 SQIVND (reference sequence). CDR3 region: CATATGTETQYF. The CDR3 nucleotides are TGTGCCACTGCGACAGGGACAGAGACCCAGTACTTC.

The chain joins TRBV9 to TRBJ1-2; no firm D call. The CDR3 runs 14 residues. The ends were cut back, 0 bases at V and 7 bases at J, with 13 bases in the middle. CDR1 SGDLS and CDR2 YYNGEE come from the germline V gene. CDR3: CASSVERSGGGYTF. The CDR3 nucleotides read TGTGCCAGCAGCGTAGAAAGGTCCGGCGGTGGCTACACCTTC. The full variable domain, its missing parts supplied by reference TRBV9 and TRBJ1-2, is DSGVTQTPKHLITATGQRVTLRCSPRSGDLSVYWYQQSLDQGLQFLIQYYNGEERAKGNILERFSAQQFPDLHSELNLSSLELGDSALYFCASSVERSGGGYTFGSGTRLTVV.

This chain joins TRBV6-6 and TRBJ2-1; 11 bases line up with TRBD2. Germline CDR1 reads MNHNY; CDR2 reads SVGAGI (reference sequence). This CDR3 comprises 16 residues. With V trimmed by 6 bases and J by 3 bases, 7 bases remained unmatched. CDR3 protein: CASSQLGLAGYNEQFF. The CDR3 DNA reads TGTGCCAGCAGCCAACTCGGACTAGCGGGCTACAATGAGCAGTTCTTC.

The V call is TRBV18, the J call TRBJ1-1; TRBD1 aligns across 7 bases. The V gene end was trimmed by 2 bases and the J gene end by 5 bases; junction bases not matched to a gene: 17. Germline V gene data show CDR1 as KGHSH and CDR2 as LQKENI. The CDR3 is 18 residues long. The CDR3 DNA reads TGTGCCAGCTCACCATCAAGGCGATCCGAACAGGGGTTGACTGAAGCTTTCTTT. It encodes CASSPSRRSEQGLTEAFF.

DNA for the CDR3: TGTGCCAGCAGCGTGGACAGGGGGGACGAGCAGTACTTC. Protein sequence: CASSVDRGDEQYF. The J gene is TRBJ2-7, the V gene TRBV9; TRBD1 matches 10 bases. Germline values: CDR1 SGDLS, CDR2 YYNGEE. V lost 2 bases and J lost 5; bases outside the gene matches: 1. The CDR3 is 13 amino acids.